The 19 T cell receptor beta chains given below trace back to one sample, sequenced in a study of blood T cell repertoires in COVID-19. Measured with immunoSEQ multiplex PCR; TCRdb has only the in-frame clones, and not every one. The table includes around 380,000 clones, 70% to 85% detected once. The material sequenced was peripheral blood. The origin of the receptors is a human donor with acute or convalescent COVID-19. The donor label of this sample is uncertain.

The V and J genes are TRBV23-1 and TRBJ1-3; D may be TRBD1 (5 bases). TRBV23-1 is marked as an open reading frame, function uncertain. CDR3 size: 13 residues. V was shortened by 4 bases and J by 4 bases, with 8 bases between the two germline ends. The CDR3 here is CASSRGRGNTIYF. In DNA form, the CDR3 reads TGCGCCAGCAGTCGGGGCAGGGGAAACACCATATATTTT.

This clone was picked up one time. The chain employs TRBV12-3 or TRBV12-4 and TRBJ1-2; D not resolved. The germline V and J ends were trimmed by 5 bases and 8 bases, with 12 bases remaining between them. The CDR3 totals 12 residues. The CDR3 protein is CASSREAGGYTF. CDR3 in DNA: TGTGCCAGCAGTCGGGAAGCGGGAGGCTACACCTTC.

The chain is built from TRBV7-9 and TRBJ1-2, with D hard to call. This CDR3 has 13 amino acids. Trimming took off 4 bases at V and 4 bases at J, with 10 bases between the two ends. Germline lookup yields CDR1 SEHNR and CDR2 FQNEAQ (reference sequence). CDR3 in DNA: TGTGCCAGCAGCTCGGAGGCAGTCTATGGCTACACCTTC. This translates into CASSSEAVYGYTF. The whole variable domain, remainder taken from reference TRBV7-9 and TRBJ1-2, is DTGVSQNPRHKITKRGQNVTFRCDPISEHNRLYWYRQTLGQGPEFLTYFQNEAQLEKSRLLSDRFSAERPKGSFSTLEIQRTEQGDSAMYLCASSSEAVYGYTFGSGTRLTVV.

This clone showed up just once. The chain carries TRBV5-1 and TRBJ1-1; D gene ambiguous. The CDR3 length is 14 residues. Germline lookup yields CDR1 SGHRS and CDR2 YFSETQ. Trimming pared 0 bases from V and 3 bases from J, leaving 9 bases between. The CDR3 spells CASSLDRHDTEAFF. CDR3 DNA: TGCGCCAGCAGCTTGGACAGACACGACACTGAAGCTTTCTTT.

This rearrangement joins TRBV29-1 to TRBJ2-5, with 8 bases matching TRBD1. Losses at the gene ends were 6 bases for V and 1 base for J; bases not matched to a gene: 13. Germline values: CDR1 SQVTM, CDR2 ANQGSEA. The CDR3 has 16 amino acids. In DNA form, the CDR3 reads TGCAGCGTACCAGAGCCGGGACAGGCCGCCCAAGAGACCCAGTACTTC. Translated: CSVPEPGQAAQETQYF.

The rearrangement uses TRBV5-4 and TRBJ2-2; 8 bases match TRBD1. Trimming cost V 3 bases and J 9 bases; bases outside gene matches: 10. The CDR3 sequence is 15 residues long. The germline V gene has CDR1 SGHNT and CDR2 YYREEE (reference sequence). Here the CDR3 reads CASSSWTGNFRELFF. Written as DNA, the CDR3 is TGTGCCAGCAGCTCATGGACAGGGAATTTCCGGGAGCTGTTTTTT.

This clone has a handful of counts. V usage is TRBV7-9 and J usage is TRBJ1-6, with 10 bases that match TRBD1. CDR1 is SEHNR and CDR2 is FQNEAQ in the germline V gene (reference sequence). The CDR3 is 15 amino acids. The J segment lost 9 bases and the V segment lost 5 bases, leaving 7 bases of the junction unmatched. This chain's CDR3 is CASSADRGNSSPLHF. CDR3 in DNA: TGTGCCAGCAGCGCGGACAGGGGGAATTCTTCACCCCTCCACTTT.

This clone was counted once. The CDR3 DNA reads as TGCGCCAGCCGGGCAGGATCAGGGTACACCGGGGAGCTGTTTTTT. Translated, it gives CASRAGSGYTGELFF. The rearrangement uses TRBV10-2 and TRBJ2-2; maybe TRBD1 (5 bases). Trimming pared 8 bases from V and 3 bases from J, leaving 16 bases between. Germline V gene lookup returns CDR1 WSHSY and CDR2 SAAADI. The CDR3 spans 15 residues.

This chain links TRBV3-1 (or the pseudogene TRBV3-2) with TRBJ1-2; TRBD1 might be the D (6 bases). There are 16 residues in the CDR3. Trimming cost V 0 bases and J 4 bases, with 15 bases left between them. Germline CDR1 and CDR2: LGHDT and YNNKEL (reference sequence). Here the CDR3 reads CASSQDSGARAYGYTF. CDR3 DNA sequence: TGTGCCAGCAGCCAAGACTCAGGGGCGAGGGCCTATGGCTACACCTTC.

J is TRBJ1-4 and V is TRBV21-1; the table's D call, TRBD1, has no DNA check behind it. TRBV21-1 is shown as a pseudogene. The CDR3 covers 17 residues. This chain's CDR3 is CASSLRTGVRADEKLFF. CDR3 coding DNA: TGTGCCAGCAGCTTACGGACAGGGGTAAGGGCTGATGAAAAACTGTTTTTT.

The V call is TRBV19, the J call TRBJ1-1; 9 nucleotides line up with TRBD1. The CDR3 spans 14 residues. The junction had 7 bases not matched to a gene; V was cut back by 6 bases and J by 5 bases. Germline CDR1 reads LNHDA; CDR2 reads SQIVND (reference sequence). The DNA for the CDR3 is TGTGCCAGTAGAGACAGGGGGGAAATGACTGAAGCTTTCTTT. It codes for CASRDRGEMTEAFF.

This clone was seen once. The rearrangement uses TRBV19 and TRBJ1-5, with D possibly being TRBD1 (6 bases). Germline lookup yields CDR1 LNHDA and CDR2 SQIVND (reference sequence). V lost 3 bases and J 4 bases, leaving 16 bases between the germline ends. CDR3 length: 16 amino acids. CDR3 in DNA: TGTGCCAGTAGTATCGAACAGGGACAAGGAAATCAGCCCCAGCATTTT. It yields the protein CASSIEQGQGNQPQHF.

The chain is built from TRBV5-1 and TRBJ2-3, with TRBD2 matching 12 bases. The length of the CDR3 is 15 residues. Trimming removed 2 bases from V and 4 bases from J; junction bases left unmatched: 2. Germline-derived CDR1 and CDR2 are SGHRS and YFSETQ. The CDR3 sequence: CASSLLAGGPDTQYF. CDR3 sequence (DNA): TGCGCCAGCAGCTTACTAGCGGGGGGTCCAGATACGCAGTATTTT.

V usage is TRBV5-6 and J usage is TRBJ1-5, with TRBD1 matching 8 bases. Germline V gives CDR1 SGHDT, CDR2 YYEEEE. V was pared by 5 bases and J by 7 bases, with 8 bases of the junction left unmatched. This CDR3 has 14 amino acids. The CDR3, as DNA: TGTGCCAGCAGTGCCGGACAGGGAAGGCAGCCCCAGCATTTT. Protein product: CASSAGQGRQPQHF.

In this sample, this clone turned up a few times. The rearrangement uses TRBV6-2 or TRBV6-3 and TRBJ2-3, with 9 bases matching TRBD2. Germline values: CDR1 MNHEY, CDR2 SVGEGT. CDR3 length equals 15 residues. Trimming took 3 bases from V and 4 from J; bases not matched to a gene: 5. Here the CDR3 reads CASSYKAGGADTQYF. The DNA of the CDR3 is TGTGCCAGCAGTTATAAAGCGGGAGGCGCAGATACGCAGTATTTT.

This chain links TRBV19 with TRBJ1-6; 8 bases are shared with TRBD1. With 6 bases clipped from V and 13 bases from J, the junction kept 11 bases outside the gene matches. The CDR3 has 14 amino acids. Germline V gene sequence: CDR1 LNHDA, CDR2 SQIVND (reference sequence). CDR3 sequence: CASSNRDRNDPLHF. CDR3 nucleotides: TGTGCCAGTAGCAACCGGGACAGGAATGACCCCCTCCACTTT.

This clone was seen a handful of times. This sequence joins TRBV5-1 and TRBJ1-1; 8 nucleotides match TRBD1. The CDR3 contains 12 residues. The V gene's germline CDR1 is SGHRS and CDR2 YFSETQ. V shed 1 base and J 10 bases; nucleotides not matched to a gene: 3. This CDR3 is CASSLQGAGAFF. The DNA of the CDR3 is TGCGCCAGCAGCTTGCAGGGGGCCGGAGCTTTCTTT. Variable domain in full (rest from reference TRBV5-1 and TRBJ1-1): KAGVTQTPRYLIKTRGQQVTLSCSPISGHRSVSWYQQTPGQGLQFLFEYFSETQRNKGNFPGRFSGRQFSNSRSEMNVSTLELGDSALYLCASSLQGAGAFFGQGTRLTVV.

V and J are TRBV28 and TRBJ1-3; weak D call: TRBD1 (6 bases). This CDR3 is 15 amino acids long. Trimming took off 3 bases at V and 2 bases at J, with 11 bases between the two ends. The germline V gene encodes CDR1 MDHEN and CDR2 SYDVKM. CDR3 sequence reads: CASSLDSGAGNTIYF. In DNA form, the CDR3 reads TGTGCCAGCAGTTTGGACAGTGGGGCTGGAAACACCATATATTTT.

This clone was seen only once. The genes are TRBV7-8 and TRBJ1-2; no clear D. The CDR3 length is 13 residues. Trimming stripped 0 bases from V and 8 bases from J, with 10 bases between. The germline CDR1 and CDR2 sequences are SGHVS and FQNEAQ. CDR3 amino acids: CASSLAVAKGYTF. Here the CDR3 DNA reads TGTGCCAGCAGCTTAGCGGTGGCAAAGGGCTACACCTTC.